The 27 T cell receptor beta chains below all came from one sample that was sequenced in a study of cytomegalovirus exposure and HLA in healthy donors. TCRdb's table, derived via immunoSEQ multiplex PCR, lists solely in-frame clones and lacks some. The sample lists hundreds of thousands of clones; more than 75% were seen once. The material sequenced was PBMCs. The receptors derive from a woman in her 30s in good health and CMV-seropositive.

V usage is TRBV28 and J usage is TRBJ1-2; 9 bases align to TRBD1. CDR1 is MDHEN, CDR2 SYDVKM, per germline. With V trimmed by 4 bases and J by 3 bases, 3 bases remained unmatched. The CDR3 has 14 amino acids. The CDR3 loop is CASSSGTGHYGYTF. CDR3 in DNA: TGTGCCAGCAGTTCCGGGACAGGGCACTATGGCTACACCTTC.

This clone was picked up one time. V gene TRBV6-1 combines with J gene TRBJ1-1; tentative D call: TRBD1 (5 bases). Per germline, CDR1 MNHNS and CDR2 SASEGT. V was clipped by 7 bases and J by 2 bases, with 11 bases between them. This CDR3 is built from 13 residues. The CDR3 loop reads CASKEGLNTEAFF. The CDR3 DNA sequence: TGTGCCAGCAAGGAGGGGCTTAACACTGAAGCTTTCTTT.

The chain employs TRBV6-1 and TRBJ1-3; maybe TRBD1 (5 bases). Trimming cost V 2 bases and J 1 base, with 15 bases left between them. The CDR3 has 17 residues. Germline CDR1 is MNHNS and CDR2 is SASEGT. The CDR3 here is CASSEWLRAESGNTIYF. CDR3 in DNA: TGTGCCAGCAGTGAATGGCTCAGGGCCGAATCTGGAAACACCATATATTTT.

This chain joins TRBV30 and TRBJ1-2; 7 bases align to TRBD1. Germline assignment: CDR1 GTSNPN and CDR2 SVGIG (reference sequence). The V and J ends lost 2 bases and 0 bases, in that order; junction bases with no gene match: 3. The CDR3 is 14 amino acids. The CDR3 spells CAWSRDRTNYGYTF. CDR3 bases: TGTGCCTGGAGTCGGGACAGAACTAACTATGGCTACACCTTC.

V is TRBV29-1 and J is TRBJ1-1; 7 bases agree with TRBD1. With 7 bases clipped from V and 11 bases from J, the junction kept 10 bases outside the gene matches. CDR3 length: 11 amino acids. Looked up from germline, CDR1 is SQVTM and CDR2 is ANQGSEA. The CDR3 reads CSASAGGEAFF. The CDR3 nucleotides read TGCAGCGCCTCAGCAGGGGGTGAGGCTTTCTTT.

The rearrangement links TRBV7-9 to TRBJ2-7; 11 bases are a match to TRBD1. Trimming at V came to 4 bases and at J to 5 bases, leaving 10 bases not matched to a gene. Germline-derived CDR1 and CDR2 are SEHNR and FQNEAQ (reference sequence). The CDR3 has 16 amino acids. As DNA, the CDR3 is TGTGCCAGCAGCTCTCGAGAGGGACAGGGGGTCCACGAGCAGTACTTC. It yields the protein CASSSREGQGVHEQYF.

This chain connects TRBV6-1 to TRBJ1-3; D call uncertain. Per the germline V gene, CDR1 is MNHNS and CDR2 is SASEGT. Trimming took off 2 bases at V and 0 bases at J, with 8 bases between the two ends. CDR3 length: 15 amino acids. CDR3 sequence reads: CASSEIGSSGNTIYF. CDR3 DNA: TGTGCCAGCAGTGAAATTGGCAGCTCTGGAAACACCATATATTTT.

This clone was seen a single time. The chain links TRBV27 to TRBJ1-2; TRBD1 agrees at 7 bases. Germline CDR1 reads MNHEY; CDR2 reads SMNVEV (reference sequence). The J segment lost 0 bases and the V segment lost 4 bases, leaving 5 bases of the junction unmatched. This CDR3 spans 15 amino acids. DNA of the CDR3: TGTGCCAGCAGTTCCCCAGGGGGTCCTAACTATGGCTACACCTTC. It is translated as CASSSPGGPNYGYTF.

The CDR3 here is CASSPGQDYYGYTF. CDR3 in DNA: TGCGCCAGCAGTCCGGGACAGGACTACTATGGCTACACCTTC. The chain combines TRBV5-1 with TRBJ1-2, with 8 nucleotides matching TRBD1. Germline loops: CDR1 SGHRS, CDR2 YFSETQ. This CDR3 region has 14 residues. J was trimmed by 3 bases and V by 5 bases; bases with no gene match: 6.

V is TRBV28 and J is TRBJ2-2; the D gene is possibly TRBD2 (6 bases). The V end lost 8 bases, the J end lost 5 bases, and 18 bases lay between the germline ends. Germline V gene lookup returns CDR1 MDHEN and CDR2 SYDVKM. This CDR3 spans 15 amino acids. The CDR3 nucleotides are TGTGCCAGCGATACTCCCGGCCGGGGGACCGGGGAGCTGTTTTTT. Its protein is CASDTPGRGTGELFF.

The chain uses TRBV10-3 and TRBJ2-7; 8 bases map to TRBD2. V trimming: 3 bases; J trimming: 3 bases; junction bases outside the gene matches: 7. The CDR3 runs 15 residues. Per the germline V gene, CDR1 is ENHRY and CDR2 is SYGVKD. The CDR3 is CAISDGISGNYEQYF. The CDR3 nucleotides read TGTGCCATCAGTGATGGGATTAGCGGGAACTACGAGCAGTACTTC.

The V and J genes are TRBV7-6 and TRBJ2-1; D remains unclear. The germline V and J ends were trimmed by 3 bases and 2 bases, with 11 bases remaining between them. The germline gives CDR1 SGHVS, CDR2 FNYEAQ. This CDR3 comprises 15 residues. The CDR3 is CASSLWQMTYNEQFF. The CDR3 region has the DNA TGTGCCAGCAGCTTGTGGCAGATGACCTACAATGAGCAGTTCTTC.

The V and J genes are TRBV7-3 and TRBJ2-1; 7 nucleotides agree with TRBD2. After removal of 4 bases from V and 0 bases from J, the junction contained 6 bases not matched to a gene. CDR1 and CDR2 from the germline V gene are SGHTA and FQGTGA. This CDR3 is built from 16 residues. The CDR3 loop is CASSYLGGSSYNEQFF. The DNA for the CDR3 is TGTGCCAGCAGCTACCTCGGCGGGAGCTCCTACAATGAGCAGTTCTTC.

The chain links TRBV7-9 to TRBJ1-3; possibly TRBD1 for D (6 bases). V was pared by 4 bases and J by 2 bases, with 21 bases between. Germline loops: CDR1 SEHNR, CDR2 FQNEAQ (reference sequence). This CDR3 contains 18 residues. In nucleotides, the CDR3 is TGTGCCAGCAGCTCGCCAGACGACAGGTCACAGGCTGGAAACACCATATATTTT. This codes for CASSSPDDRSQAGNTIYF.

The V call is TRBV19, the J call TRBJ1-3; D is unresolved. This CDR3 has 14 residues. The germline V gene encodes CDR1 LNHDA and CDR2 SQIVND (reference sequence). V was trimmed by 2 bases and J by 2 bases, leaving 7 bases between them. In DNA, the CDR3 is TGTGCCAGTAGTATAATTCCCGCTGGAAACACCATATATTTT. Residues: CASSIIPAGNTIYF.

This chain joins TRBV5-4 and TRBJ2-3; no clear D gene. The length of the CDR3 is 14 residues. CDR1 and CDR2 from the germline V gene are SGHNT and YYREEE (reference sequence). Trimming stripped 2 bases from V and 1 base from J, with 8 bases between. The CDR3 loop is CASSFGLGTDTQYF. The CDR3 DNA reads TGTGCCAGCAGCTTTGGCCTGGGCACAGATACGCAGTATTTT.

In DNA, the CDR3 is TGTGCCAGCAGAACCACTGCGGGAGAATCCTACAATGAGCAGTTCTTC. Protein sequence: CASRTTAGESYNEQFF. The chain uses TRBV2 and TRBJ2-1, with 7 bases lining up with TRBD2. This CDR3 region has 16 residues. Germline assignment: CDR1 SNHLY and CDR2 FYNNEI. V was clipped by 6 bases and J by 1 base; unmatched bases: 9. Supplemented by reference TRBV2 and TRBJ2-1, the full variable domain reads EPEVTQTPSHQVTQMGQEVILRCVPISNHLYFYWYRQILGQKVEFLVSFYNNEISEKSEIFDDQFSVERPDGSNFTLKIRSTKLEDSAMYFCASRTTAGESYNEQFFGPGTRLTVL.

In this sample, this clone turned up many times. CDR3 residues: CAWFSGAGTDTQYF. CDR3 coding DNA: TGTGCCTGGTTTAGCGGGGCGGGCACAGATACGCAGTATTTT. The rearrangement uses TRBV30 and TRBJ2-3; 8 nucleotides line up with TRBD2. The CDR3 contains 14 residues. V shed 5 bases and J 1 base; nucleotides not matched to a gene: 5. Germline CDR1 GTSNPN, CDR2 SVGIG (reference sequence).

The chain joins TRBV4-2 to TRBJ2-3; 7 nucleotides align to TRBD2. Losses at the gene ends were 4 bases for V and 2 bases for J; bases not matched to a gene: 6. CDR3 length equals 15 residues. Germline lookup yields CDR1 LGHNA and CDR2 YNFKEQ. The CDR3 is CASSRTLAATDTQYF. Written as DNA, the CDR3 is TGTGCCAGCAGCCGCACTCTAGCGGCCACAGATACGCAGTATTTT.

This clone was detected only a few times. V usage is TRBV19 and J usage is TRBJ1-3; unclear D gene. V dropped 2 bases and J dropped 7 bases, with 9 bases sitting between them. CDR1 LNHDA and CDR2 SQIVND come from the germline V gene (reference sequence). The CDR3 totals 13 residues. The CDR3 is CASSISRDNTIYF. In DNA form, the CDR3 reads TGTGCCAGTAGTATAAGTCGGGATAACACCATATATTTT. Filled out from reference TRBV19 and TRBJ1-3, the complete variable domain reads DGGITQSPKYLFRKEGQNVTLSCEQNLNHDAMYWYRQDPGQGLRLIYYSQIVNDFQKGDIAEGYSVSREKKESFPLTVTSAQKNPTAFYLCASSISRDNTIYFGEGSWLTVV.

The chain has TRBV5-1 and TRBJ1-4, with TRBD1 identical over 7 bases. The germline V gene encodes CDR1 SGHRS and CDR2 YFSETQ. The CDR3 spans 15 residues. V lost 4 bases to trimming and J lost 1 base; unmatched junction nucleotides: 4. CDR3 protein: CASSPQGGTNEKLFF. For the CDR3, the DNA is TGCGCCAGCAGCCCCCAGGGGGGAACTAATGAAAAACTGTTTTTT.

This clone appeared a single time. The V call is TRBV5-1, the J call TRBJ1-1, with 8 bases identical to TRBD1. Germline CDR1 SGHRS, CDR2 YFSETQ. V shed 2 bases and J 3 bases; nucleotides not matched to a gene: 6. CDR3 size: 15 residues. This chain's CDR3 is CASSLYTGGDTEAFF. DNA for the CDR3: TGCGCCAGCAGCTTATACACAGGGGGAGACACTGAAGCTTTCTTT. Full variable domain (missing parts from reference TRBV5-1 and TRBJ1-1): KAGVTQTPRYLIKTRGQQVTLSCSPISGHRSVSWYQQTPGQGLQFLFEYFSETQRNKGNFPGRFSGRQFSNSRSEMNVSTLELGDSALYLCASSLYTGGDTEAFFGQGTRLTVV.

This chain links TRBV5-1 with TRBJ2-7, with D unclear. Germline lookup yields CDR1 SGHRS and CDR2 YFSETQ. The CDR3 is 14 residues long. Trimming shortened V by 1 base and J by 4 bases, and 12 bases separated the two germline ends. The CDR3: CASSLINSVYEQYF. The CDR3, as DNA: TGCGCCAGCAGCTTGATAAACTCCGTTTACGAGCAGTACTTC.

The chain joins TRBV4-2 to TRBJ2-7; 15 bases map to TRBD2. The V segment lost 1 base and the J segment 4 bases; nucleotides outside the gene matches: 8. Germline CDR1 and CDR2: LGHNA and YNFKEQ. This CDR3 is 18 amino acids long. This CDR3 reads CASSQGGLAGGLVYEQYF. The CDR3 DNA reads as TGTGCCAGCAGCCAAGGGGGACTAGCGGGAGGATTGGTTTACGAGCAGTACTTC.

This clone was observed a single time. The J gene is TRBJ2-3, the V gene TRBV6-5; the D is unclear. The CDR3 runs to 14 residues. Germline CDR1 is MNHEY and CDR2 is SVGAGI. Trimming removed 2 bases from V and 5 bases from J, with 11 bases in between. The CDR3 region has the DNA TGTGCCAGCAGTTACCAGTTGTCAGGAGATACGCAGTATTTT. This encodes CASSYQLSGDTQYF.

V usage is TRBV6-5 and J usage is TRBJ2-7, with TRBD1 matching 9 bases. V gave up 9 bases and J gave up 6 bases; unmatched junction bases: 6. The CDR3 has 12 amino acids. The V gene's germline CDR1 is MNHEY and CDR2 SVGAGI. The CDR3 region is CARPGQGTEQYF. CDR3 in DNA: TGTGCCAGGCCGGGACAGGGAACCGAGCAGTACTTC.

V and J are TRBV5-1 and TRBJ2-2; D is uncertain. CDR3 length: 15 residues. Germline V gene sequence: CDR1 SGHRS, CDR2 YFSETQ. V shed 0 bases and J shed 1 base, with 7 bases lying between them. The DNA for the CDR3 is TGCGCCAGCAGCTTGGTCGCGCAGAACACCGGGGAGCTGTTTTTT. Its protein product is CASSLVAQNTGELFF.